Described below is a single T cell receptor (beta chain) sequence and its context. No cognate antigen has been identified for it. Nothing much larger sits one base from this clone, and base qualities are not available. Libraries came from the immunoSEQ multiplex PCR assay. To provide template for TCR sequencing, every sample had RNA extracted and reverse transcribed into cDNA. SuperScript III was used to make first-strand cDNA, primed with a 2:1 mix of oligo-dT and random hexamers. A synthetic immune receptor repertoire was used to measure amplification bias, and any remaining bias was corrected computationally. On the study's bioinformatics: Raw reads were preprocessed to remove errors, and CDR3 was defined according to IMGT conventions as the region from the conserved cysteine to phenylalanine. To get clonality, Shannon entropy was normalized by log2 of the number of productive unique TCRs and the result was subtracted from 1. Whether each scalp clone was CD4 or CD8 was inferred by checking scalp TCRbeta sequences against the CD4 and CD8 repertoires from sorted blood. Not all clones reach the TCRdb copy of this immuneACCESS table, which keeps in-frame sequences only. Checked studies attribute under half of the gap to unresolved V genes and leave the rest unexplained. From that table come the V and J calls and clone size; the DNA was used to work out D and trimming. This sample lists 150,000 to 200,000 clones; roughly 60% were detected once. Approximately 1% of the sample goes to the ten largest clones.

Trimming costs V 4 bases and J 7 bases, and their ends lie 13 bases apart. CDR3 length: 13 amino acids, cysteine to phenylalanine. CDR3 DNA only is kept here, 39 bases in frame from base 1. The germline V gene (reference sequence) yields GTSNPN for CDR1 and SVGIG for CDR2. Sample time point, as interpreted from the label and publication: 20 to 30 weeks on oral tofacitinib. What this sample's treatment or condition label stands for: oral pan-JAK inhibitor, 5-10 mg twice daily. Lesional scalp punch biopsies and peripheral blood were collected from alopecia areata patients. After PBMCs were isolated by density centrifugation and stained for CD3, CD4 and CD8, a FACSAria was used to sort CD4+ and CD8+ T cells. The data belong to a study of CD8+ T cells in alopecia areata (dated by TCRdb to the late 2010s). Regarding the complete study: The treated patients, all with moderate-to-severe alopecia areata, were enrolled in an open-label pilot trial of oral tofacitinib given at 5 to 10 mg twice daily. In both human patients and the C3H/HeJ mouse model, the study applied high-throughput TCRbeta sequencing to look at T cell clonal expansion in alopecia areata. RNA came from the PAXgene miRNA kit for fixed scalp, the miRNeasy kit for PBMCs, and the RNeasy kit for mouse skin. Scalp clonality was compared across normal scalp (n=4), patchy alopecia areata scalp (n=8), and alopecia totalis/universalis scalp (n=8). Patients received tofacitinib for 6 to 18 months and were then followed off drug for 6 months to check for delayed response and recurrence. Biopsies were taken from tofacitinib-treated patients at baseline and at 4 and 24 weeks of treatment, and a later scalp biopsy was taken in several of the tofacitinib-treated patients. The SALT score, which quantifies the percentage of affected scalp surface area, was used to measure disease severity in treated patients. Scalp tissue and sorted CD4+ and CD8+ peripheral blood T cells from patchy and totalis/universalis alopecia areata patients and from healthy controls were covered by human TCRbeta sequencing. immunoSEQ multiplex PCR using 35 Vbeta forward primers and 13 Jbeta reverse primers was used to amplify TCRbeta CDR3 regions.

Paper-wide results and their limitations: Tofacitinib significantly lowered scalp clonality and the number of expanded CD8+ clones among the top 100 scalp clones. Scalp TCR repertoire analysis is complicated because resident alphabeta T cells in normal human skin are also sequenced, whereas mouse skin is dominated by gammadelta T cells. Because the treated cohort was small and had only one nonresponder, larger studies are needed to examine links between baseline CD8+ expansion and response. Lesional scalp, especially in alopecia totalis/universalis, showed higher clonality and more expanded CD8+ clones than normal scalp, suggesting antigenic drive. Many expanded lesional clones persisted in scalp and blood during tofacitinib treatment, which may partly explain relapse after stopping treatment. TCR sequences shared between patients were less clear than in mice, possibly partly because of HLA diversity in the patient population.

The specimen was CD4+ T cells sorted from blood, collected at week 24, from a patient treated with tofacitinib. The V and J segments used are TRBV30 and TRBJ1-4; the D gene is possibly TRBD1, with 6 bases matching. This sequence was found in a human donor with alopecia areata. The CDR3 protein sequence reads: CAWMNRETEKLFF. The bases read TGTGCCTGGATGAACAGGGAAACTGAAAAACTGTTTTTT.